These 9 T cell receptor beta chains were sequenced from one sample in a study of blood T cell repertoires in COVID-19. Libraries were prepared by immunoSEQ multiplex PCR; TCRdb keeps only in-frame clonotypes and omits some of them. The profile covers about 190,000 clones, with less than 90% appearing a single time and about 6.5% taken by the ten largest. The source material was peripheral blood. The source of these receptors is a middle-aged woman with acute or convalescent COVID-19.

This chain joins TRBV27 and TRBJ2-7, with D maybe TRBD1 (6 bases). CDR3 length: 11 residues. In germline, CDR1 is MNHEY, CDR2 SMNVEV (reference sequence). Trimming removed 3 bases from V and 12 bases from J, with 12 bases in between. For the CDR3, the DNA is TGTGCCAGCAGTTTGGGGGCGGAGAGGTACTTC. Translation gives CASSLGAERYF.

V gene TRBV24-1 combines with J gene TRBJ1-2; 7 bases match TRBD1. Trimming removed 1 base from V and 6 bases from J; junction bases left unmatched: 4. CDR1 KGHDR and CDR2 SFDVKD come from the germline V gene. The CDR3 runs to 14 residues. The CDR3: CATSDFGTGDGYTF. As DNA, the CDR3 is TGTGCCACCAGTGATTTTGGTACAGGGGATGGCTACACCTTC.

The chain's CDR3 is CASSFSDSRDTYPFEQYF. DNA of the CDR3: TGTGCCAGCAGTTTTTCCGACTCGAGAGATACTTACCCCTTTGAGCAGTACTTC. The rearrangement joins TRBV28 to TRBJ2-7, with D unclear. The CDR3 has 18 amino acids. The V and J ends lost 3 bases and 7 bases respectively, with 28 bases between them. CDR1 MDHEN and CDR2 SYDVKM come from the germline V gene.

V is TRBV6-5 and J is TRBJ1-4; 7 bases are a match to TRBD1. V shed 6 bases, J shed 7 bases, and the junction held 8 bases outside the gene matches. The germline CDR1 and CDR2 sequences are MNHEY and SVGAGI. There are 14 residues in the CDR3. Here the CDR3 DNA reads TGTGCCAGCAGCCGAACGACAGGGACTGAAAAACTGTTTTTT. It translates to CASSRTTGTEKLFF.

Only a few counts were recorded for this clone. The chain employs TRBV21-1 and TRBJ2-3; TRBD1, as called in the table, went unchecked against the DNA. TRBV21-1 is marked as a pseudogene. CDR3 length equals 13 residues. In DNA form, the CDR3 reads TGTGCCAGCAGCTCGGACAAATCCGATACGCAGTATTTT. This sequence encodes CASSSDKSDTQYF.

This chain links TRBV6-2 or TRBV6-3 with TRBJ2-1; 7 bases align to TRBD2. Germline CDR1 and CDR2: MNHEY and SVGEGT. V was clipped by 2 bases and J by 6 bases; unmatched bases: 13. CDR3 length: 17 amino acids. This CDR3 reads CASSYGAARLAPNEQFF. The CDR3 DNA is TGTGCCAGCAGTTACGGGGCGGCCAGACTAGCCCCCAATGAGCAGTTCTTC.

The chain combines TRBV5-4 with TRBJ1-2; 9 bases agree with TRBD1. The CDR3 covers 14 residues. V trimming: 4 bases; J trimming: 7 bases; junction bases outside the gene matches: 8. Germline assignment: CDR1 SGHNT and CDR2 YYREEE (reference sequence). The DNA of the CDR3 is TGTGCCAGCAGCCAACTGGGGACAGGGTTTGGCTACACCTTC. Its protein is CASSQLGTGFGYTF. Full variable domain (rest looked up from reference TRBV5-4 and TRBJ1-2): ETGVTQSPTHLIKTRGQQVTLRCSSQSGHNTVSWYQQALGQGPQFIFQYYREEENGRGNFPPRFSGLQFPNYSSELNVNALELDDSALYLCASSQLGTGFGYTFGSGTRLTVV.

The CDR3 DNA follows: TGTGCCAGTAGTGACTCGAAGACAGGGGTTAGCACAGATACGCAGTATTTT. This sequence encodes CASSDSKTGVSTDTQYF. The gene calls are TRBV19 and TRBJ2-3; 8 bases map to TRBD1. Trimming at V came to 5 bases and at J to 0 bases, leaving 10 bases not matched to a gene. The CDR3 covers 17 residues. CDR1 and CDR2 from the germline V gene are LNHDA and SQIVND (reference sequence).

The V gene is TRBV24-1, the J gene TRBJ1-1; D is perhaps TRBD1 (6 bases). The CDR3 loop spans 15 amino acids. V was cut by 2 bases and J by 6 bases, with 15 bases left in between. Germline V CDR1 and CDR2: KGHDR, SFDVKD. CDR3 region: CATSDSGAGLAEAFF. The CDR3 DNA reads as TGTGCCACCAGTGATTCAGGGGCTGGGTTGGCTGAAGCTTTCTTT.